Presented here are 5 T cell receptor beta chains from one specimen sequenced in a study of beta chain features in type 1 diabetes. Study-level results: For Type 1 diabetes patients, all four CD4+ subsets carried TCRB CDR3s that were moderately but significantly shorter.

The authors reverse transcribed all of the isolated RNA, so sequencing captured expressed TCRB transcripts. Some clones are missing from TCRdb's copy, which holds only in-frame ones; the method was immunoSEQ multiplex PCR. This table holds 630,000 or so clones, over 12% found once. Their antigens are not known. The sample comprised naive CD4+ T cells from blood. These receptors all stem from a man aged 18 to 35 with type 1 diabetes.

V usage is TRBV15 and J usage is TRBJ2-6; unclear D gene. V dropped 0 bases and J dropped 2 bases, with 8 bases sitting between them. Germline V gives CDR1 LNHNV, CDR2 YYDKDF (reference sequence). The CDR3 loop spans 16 amino acids. The DNA of the CDR3 is TGTGCCACCAGCAGAGATTTCGTCCCTGGGGCCAACGTCCTGACTTTC. It translates to CATSRDFVPGANVLTF. The full variable domain, rest sourced from reference TRBV15 and TRBJ2-6, is DAMVIQNPRYQVTQFGKPVTLSCSQTLNHNVMYWYQQKSSQAPKLLFHYYDKDFNNEADTPDNFQSRRPNTSFCFLDIRSPGLGDTAMYLCATSRDFVPGANVLTFGAGSRLTVL.

This chain joins TRBV7-9 and TRBJ2-1; 8 bases fit TRBD2. The CDR3 totals 15 residues. The trim removed 6 bases at V and 5 bases at J, leaving 9 bases unmatched. The germline CDR1 and CDR2 sequences are SEHNR and FQNEAQ (reference sequence). CDR3 coding DNA: TGTGCCAGCAGTCCTCAAGCGGGAGAGAACAATGAGCAGTTCTTC. Translating it yields CASSPQAGENNEQFF.

V gene TRBV9 combines with J gene TRBJ2-7, with a weak D call TRBD2 (6 bases). Between the trimmed V and J ends, which lost 3 bases and 3 bases, there was a span of 22 bases. Per germline, CDR1 SGDLS and CDR2 YYNGEE. CDR3 size: 17 residues. The CDR3 here is CASSALGTGNSYYEQYF. In DNA, the CDR3 is TGTGCCAGCAGCGCACTCGGGACTGGTAACTCGTACTACGAGCAGTACTTC.

V usage is TRBV29-1 and J usage is TRBJ2-2; tentative D call: TRBD2 (7 bases). This CDR3 spans 17 amino acids. Germline CDR1 and CDR2: SQVTM and ANQGSEA. The V end lost 5 bases, the J end lost 7 bases, and 26 bases lay between the germline ends. Written as DNA, the CDR3 is TGCAGCGTTTCCCACGGCCCAGGGGAGGGTAATGTCGGGGAGCTGTTTTTT. Translated: CSVSHGPGEGNVGELFF.

This clone occurred a few times. V usage is TRBV2 and J usage is TRBJ2-1; no reliable D call. With 4 bases removed from V and 6 bases from J, the gap between germline ends came to 1 base. The CDR3 is made up of 10 amino acids. CDR1 and CDR2 from the germline V gene are SNHLY and FYNNEI. The CDR3, as DNA: TGTGCCAGCAGTGCCAATGAGCAGTTCTTC. It encodes CASSANEQFF.